The 17 T cell receptor beta chains listed next were all sequenced from one sample in a study of control samples from healthy donors and cancer patients. The assay was immunoSEQ multiplex PCR, and TCRdb's table has in-frame clones only and misses some. The table includes about 160,000 clones, nearly 96% detected once. Sequencing used blood. The receptors derive from a woman aged 25-40 years in good health.

The gene calls are TRBV7-9 and TRBJ1-4; weak D call: TRBD1 (5 bases). The germline V gene encodes CDR1 SEHNR and CDR2 FQNEAQ (reference sequence). The CDR3 length is 14 residues. V lost 3 bases and J 5 bases, leaving 10 bases between the germline ends. CDR3 sequence: CASSFTDRNEKLFF. In DNA form, the CDR3 reads TGTGCCAGCAGCTTCACAGACAGAAATGAAAAACTGTTTTTT.

V and J are TRBV18 and TRBJ2-5; 9 bases match TRBD1. Trimming at V came to 2 bases and at J to 4 bases, leaving 2 bases not matched to a gene. The CDR3 is 14 amino acids. Germline CDR1 KGHSH, CDR2 LQKENI. The CDR3 loop reads CASSPGTGIETQYF. CDR3 nucleotide sequence: TGTGCCAGCTCACCAGGGACAGGGATAGAGACCCAGTACTTC. The variable domain in full, completed from reference TRBV18 and TRBJ2-5, reads NAGVMQNPRHLVRRRGQEARLRCSPMKGHSHVYWYRQLPEEGLKFMVYLQKENIIDESGMPKERFSAEFPKEGPSILRIQQVVRGDSAAYFCASSPGTGIETQYFGPGTRLLVL.

The chain carries TRBV10-3 and TRBJ2-6; TRBD1 matches 7 bases. This CDR3 region has 15 residues. The trim removed 6 bases at V and 3 bases at J, leaving 5 bases unmatched. Germline values: CDR1 ENHRY, CDR2 SYGVKD. The CDR3 reads CAIRDDRDGANVLTF. The CDR3 DNA is TGTGCCATCAGGGACGACAGGGATGGGGCCAACGTCCTGACTTTC.

V gene TRBV6-2 or TRBV6-3 combines with J gene TRBJ1-5; D perhaps matches TRBD1 (5 bases). V lost 7 bases to trimming and J lost 4 bases, with 23 bases between them. The CDR3 has 17 residues. Germline CDR1 reads MNHEY; CDR2 reads SVGEGT. DNA of the CDR3: TGTGCCAGCACCCCGGGAGGGGTAACAGGCGCAAATCAGCCCCAGCATTTT. It yields the protein CASTPGGVTGANQPQHF.

The chain carries TRBV28 and TRBJ1-3; D possibly corresponds to TRBD1 (6 bases). Germline loops: CDR1 MDHEN, CDR2 SYDVKM. Trimming shortened V by 5 bases and J by 7 bases, and 12 bases separated the two germline ends. The CDR3 totals 13 residues. The CDR3 DNA sequence: TGTGCCAGCAGTCCTCAGGGGCTGAACACCATATATTTT. Amino acids: CASSPQGLNTIYF. Together with reference TRBV28 and TRBJ1-3, the CDR3 gives the full variable domain: DVKVTQSSRYLVKRTGEKVFLECVQDMDHENMFWYRQDPGLGLRLIYFSYDVKMKEKGDIPEGYSVSREKKERFSLILESASTNQTSMYLCASSPQGLNTIYFGEGSWLTVV.

The count of this clone is one. This chain connects TRBV6-6 to TRBJ1-2, with D unresolved. CDR3 length: 16 residues. The germline CDR1 and CDR2 sequences are MNHNY and SVGAGI (reference sequence). V lost 6 bases to trimming and J lost 0 bases, with 17 bases between them. This chain's CDR3 is CASSPRDGFPNYGYTF. The CDR3 nucleotides are TGTGCCAGCAGCCCACGAGACGGGTTTCCTAACTATGGCTACACCTTC.

CDR3 coding DNA: TGTGCCAGCAGCCTCCGGGACAGGACTAGCACAGATACGCAGTATTTT. Its translation is CASSLRDRTSTDTQYF. J is TRBJ2-3 and V is TRBV4-2; 8 bases are a match to TRBD1. V trimming: 4 bases; J trimming: 0 bases; junction bases outside the gene matches: 6. CDR1 is LGHNA, CDR2 YNFKEQ, per germline. This CDR3 contains 16 residues.

This clone is a singleton in its sample. J is TRBJ2-5 and V is TRBV15; 9 nucleotides align to TRBD2. The CDR3 totals 16 residues. With 0 bases clipped from V and 7 bases from J, the junction kept 9 bases outside the gene matches. Per germline, CDR1 LNHNV and CDR2 YYDKDF (reference sequence). CDR3 in amino acids: CATSRDRRGLAWTQYF. The CDR3 DNA follows: TGTGCCACCAGCAGAGACCGTCGGGGACTAGCTTGGACCCAGTACTTC.

The chain links TRBV30 to TRBJ1-1; D is unresolved. Between the trimmed V and J ends, which lost 1 base and 7 bases, there was a span of 7 bases. Per the germline V gene, CDR1 is GTSNPN and CDR2 is SVGIG (reference sequence). The CDR3 extends over 11 amino acids. The CDR3: CAWSESHEAFF. DNA for the CDR3: TGTGCCTGGAGTGAAAGCCATGAAGCTTTCTTT.

The chain combines TRBV2 with TRBJ1-1; 10 bases map to TRBD1. The junction had 5 bases not matched to a gene; V was cut back by 3 bases and J by 4 bases. This CDR3 spans 15 amino acids. Germline CDR1 and CDR2: SNHLY and FYNNEI. CDR3 residues: CASSELGTGATEAFF. CDR3 in DNA: TGTGCCAGCAGTGAGTTAGGGACAGGGGCCACTGAAGCTTTCTTT.

A few counts support this clone. This chain joins TRBV5-1 and TRBJ1-6; the match to TRBD1 covers 10 bases. CDR1 is SGHRS, CDR2 YFSETQ, per germline. The CDR3 length is 14 residues. J gave up 8 bases and V 4 bases, and 3 bases lay outside the gene matches. CDR3 sequence (DNA): TGCGCCAGCAGCCCGGGACAGGGGTATTCACCCCTCCACTTT. The encoded protein is CASSPGQGYSPLHF. Based on the CDR3 plus reference TRBV5-1 and TRBJ1-6, the full variable domain is KAGVTQTPRYLIKTRGQQVTLSCSPISGHRSVSWYQQTPGQGLQFLFEYFSETQRNKGNFPGRFSGRQFSNSRSEMNVSTLELGDSALYLCASSPGQGYSPLHFGNGTRLTVT.

The V gene is TRBV6-5, the J gene TRBJ2-7, with 7 bases fitting TRBD2. The CDR3 extends over 13 amino acids. V shed 6 bases and J 6 bases; nucleotides not matched to a gene: 8. The germline gives CDR1 MNHEY, CDR2 SVGAGI. The CDR3 loop is CASRRDGGSEQYF. The CDR3 DNA is TGTGCCAGCAGACGGGACGGGGGGTCCGAGCAGTACTTC.

V gene TRBV19 combines with J gene TRBJ1-1; the D is unclear. The V end was cut by 7 bases, the J end by 12 bases, with 21 bases between. CDR1 and CDR2 (germline): LNHDA, SQIVND (reference sequence). The CDR3 consists of 13 residues. CDR3 bases: TGTGCCAGTAAGGACGCAAACTCCCCCGGCACTTTCTTT. It translates to CASKDANSPGTFF.

Concerning this clone itself: One end of the junction fails to match germline, which may point to a read error. The genes are TRBV11-2 and TRBJ2-1; 15 nucleotides align to TRBD2. The CDR3 extends over 13 amino acids. CDR1 is SGHAT, CDR2 FQNNGV, per germline. The CDR3 sequence: CASSSGTSGRQVF. The CDR3 DNA sequence: TGTGCCAGCAGCTCCGGGACTAGCGGGAGGCAGGTCTTC.

This chain uses TRBV7-6 with TRBJ2-7; 8 nucleotides align to TRBD2. CDR1 and CDR2 from the germline V gene are SGHVS and FNYEAQ. This CDR3 has 17 residues. V shed 2 bases, J shed 5 bases, and the junction held 14 bases outside the gene matches. Written as DNA, the CDR3 is TGTGCCAGCAGCTTACGACCCTTGGGCGGGGGGTTGAACGAGCAGTACTTC. As protein: CASSLRPLGGGLNEQYF. The whole variable domain, filled in from reference TRBV7-6 and TRBJ2-7, reads GAGVSQSPRYKVTKRGQDVALRCDPISGHVSLYWYRQALGQGPEFLTYFNYEAQQDKSGLPNDRFSAERPEGSISTLTIQRTEQRDSAMYRCASSLRPLGGGLNEQYFGPGTRLTVT.

The chain employs TRBV20-1 and TRBJ1-2; 7 bases are shared with TRBD1. V lost 3 bases and J lost 4; bases outside the gene matches: 5. In germline, CDR1 is DFQATT, CDR2 SNEGSKA (reference sequence). The CDR3 extends over 13 amino acids. Here the CDR3 reads CSASGQVGYGYTF. The CDR3 region has the DNA TGCAGTGCTAGTGGACAGGTTGGCTATGGCTACACCTTC.

The rearrangement uses TRBV12-3 or TRBV12-4 and TRBJ1-2; D call uncertain. V dropped 3 bases and J dropped 10 bases, with 9 bases sitting between them. The CDR3 has 11 amino acids. Here the CDR3 reads CASSLNSHYTF. DNA of the CDR3: TGTGCCAGCAGTTTGAACAGCCACTACACCTTC.